A selection of T cell receptor beta chains follows, all from one sample in a study of shared clonotypes between healthy human individuals. Sequencing was performed with immunoSEQ multiplex PCR; in TCRdb, only in-frame clones are kept and a portion is missing. This sample has about 120,000 clones, with around 65% found just once. Sequencing was done on a sample of memory CD8+ T cells sorted from blood. The receptor set was obtained from a woman aged 25 to 39 in good health. The CDR3 runs from the conserved cysteine through the conserved F or W. The order of the fields is V gene, J gene, D gene, clone size, CDR3 DNA, CDR3 protein. D genes are given only for firm matches. Only part of the rows carry a size: once, few, many, or a class if the clone is expanded.

TRBV6-5	TRBJ2-7	-	-	TGTGCCAGCAAATCGGGGGGCCACGAGCAGTACTTC	CASKSGGHEQYF
TRBV18	TRBJ2-1	-	-	TGTGCCAGCTCACCACCGACACAGACGCTAATCCACAATGAGCAGTTCTTC	CASSPPTQTLIHNEQFF
TRBV28	TRBJ2-1	-	-	TGTGCCAGCAGTTTAAGGTGGGGACGGGAGAGCTCCTACAATGAGCAGTTCTTC	CASSLRWGRESSYNEQFF
TRBV19	TRBJ2-7	TRBD1	once	TGTGCCAGTAGTTTACCGCGACAGGGGCTCGGGTACGAGCAGTACTTC	CASSLPRQGLGYEQYF
TRBV19	TRBJ1-5	-	-	TGTGCCAGTAGCCCGGGTCCGAGGGGGTATCAGCCCCAGCATTTT	CASSPGPRGYQPQHF
TRBV27	TRBJ1-1	-	-	TGTGCCAGCAGATCAGGACTACTTGAAGCTTTCTTT	CASRSGLLEAFF
TRBV6-1	TRBJ2-3	TRBD2	few	TGTGCCAGCAGTGATTCTAGCGGGAGCCCAGATACGCAGTATTTT	CASSDSSGSPDTQYF
TRBV6-1	TRBJ1-6	TRBD1	-	TGTGCCAGCAGCTCGGACAGGGGGCTTTCACCCCTCCACTTT	CASSSDRGLSPLHF
TRBV5-1	TRBJ2-3	TRBD2	-	TGCGCCAGCAGCAAGACTAGCGGGACTAACACAGATACGCAGTATTTT	CASSKTSGTNTDTQYF
TRBV27	TRBJ2-5	TRBD2	-	TGTGCCAGCAGTTCCTGGGTAGCGGGACACCAAGAGACCCAGTACTTC	CASSSWVAGHQETQYF
TRBV10-1	TRBJ1-3	TRBD1	few	TGCGCCAGCAGTGAGTCGACAGGGACTGCGGGATCTGGAAACACCATATATTTT	CASSESTGTAGSGNTIYF
TRBV5-8	TRBJ2-1	TRBD2	-	TGTGCCAGCAGCCTGGGACTAGCGGGAGTCATTGAGCAGTTCTTC	CASSLGLAGVIEQFF
TRBV11-2	TRBJ2-7	TRBD2	many	TGTGCCAGCAGCCGGACTAGCGGGACGAGCTCCTACGAGCAGTACTTC	CASSRTSGTSSYEQYF
TRBV5-4	TRBJ2-3	-	few	TGTGCCAGCAGCTTGGGTATCGCGGGGGCGGGAGATACGCAGTATTTT	CASSLGIAGAGDTQYF
TRBV15	TRBJ1-5	-	-	TGTGCCACCAGCAGAGGGGGGAGGGCAAGGAATCAGCCCCAGCATTTT	CATSRGGRARNQPQHF
TRBV7-9	TRBJ2-6	-	-	TGTGCCAGCAGCTCCCGAGGGGTGGGGAGCTCTGGGGCCAACGTCCTGACTTTC	CASSSRGVGSSGANVLTF
TRBV19	TRBJ2-6	-	-	TGTGCCAGTACTGGCGGGGTCGCTGGGGCCAACGTCCTGACTTTC	CASTGGVAGANVLTF
TRBV5-8	TRBJ1-5	-	-	TGTGCCAGCAGTAAGCAGGGAATCAATCAGCCCCAGCATTTT	CASSKQGINQPQHF
TRBV13	TRBJ2-1	-	-	TGTGCCAGCAGCTTAGAAGGGGACCCATTCGGCAATGAGCAGTTCTTC	CASSLEGDPFGNEQFF
TRBV6-4	TRBJ2-1	-	once	TGTGCCAGCAGTGACTCATGGGGGGATGAGCAGTTCTTC	CASSDSWGDEQFF
TRBV7-6	TRBJ2-7	-	-	TGTGCCAGCAGCTTCGGGGACTCCTACGAGCAGTACTTC	CASSFGDSYEQYF
TRBV5-3	TRBJ2-7	-	few	TGTGCCAGAATTATGGTTTGGGCAGCACCCTACGAGCAGTACTTC	CARIMVWAAPYEQYF
TRBV27	TRBJ1-1	-	few	TGTGCCAGCAGGGTGACTCGGCGTACTGAAGCTTTCTTT	CASRVTRRTEAFF
TRBV11-2	TRBJ2-5	-	-	TGTGCCAGCAGCTTAGGTGGGAGAAGAGGGGCCCAGTACTTC	CASSLGGRRGAQYF
TRBV28	TRBJ2-3	TRBD1	-	TGTGCCAGCAGTTTCGGACAGGCTTATAGCACAGATACGCAGTATTTT	CASSFGQAYSTDTQYF
TRBV11-3	TRBJ1-5	TRBD1	-	TGTGCCCGCCATCACAGGGGATCAGCTCGGCTGAGCAATCAGCCCCAGCATTTT	CARHHRGSARLSNQPQHF
TRBV4-2	TRBJ2-5	-	many	TGTGCCAGCAGCCAAGAATTGGGAGAGGGGCCCCAAGAGACCCAGTACTTC	CASSQELGEGPQETQYF
TRBV4-1	TRBJ2-7	TRBD2	-	TGCGCCAGCAGCCAAGGACTAGCGGGTTACGAGCAGTACTTC	CASSQGLAGYEQYF
TRBV25-1	TRBJ2-7	-	-	TGTGCCAGCAGTGAAACGGACCACTCCTACGAGCAGTACTTC	CASSETDHSYEQYF
TRBV4-1	TRBJ2-1	TRBD2	many	TGCGCCAGCAGCCAACAATCCATAACGGGAGGCCGGTTCTCCTACAATGAGCAGTTCTTC	CASSQQSITGGRFSYNEQFF
TRBV6-1	TRBJ1-1	-	-	TGTGCCAGCAGAGACGGGACTGAAGCTTTCTTT	CASRDGTEAFF
TRBV19	TRBJ2-7	TRBD2	-	TGTGCCAGTAGTGGAGGGCGGGAGGCCGACGAGCAGTACTTC	CASSGGREADEQYF
TRBV2	TRBJ2-7	TRBD2	many	TGTGCCAGCAGTGAACTCTCGGGAGGGCCTTACGAGCAGTACTTC	CASSELSGGPYEQYF
TRBV9	TRBJ1-1	-	-	TGTGCCAGCAGCGATAACAGGGCTGAAGCTTTCTTT	CASSDNRAEAFF
TRBV29-1	TRBJ2-3	TRBD1	many	TGCAGCGTCGGGACAGGGGATGGTGGTACGCAGTATTTT	CSVGTGDGGTQYF
TRBV14	TRBJ2-7	TRBD1	few	TGTGCCAGCAGCCAACCGGGACAGGGATGGTACGAGCAGTACTTC	CASSQPGQGWYEQYF
TRBV5-1	TRBJ2-5	-	-	TGCGCCAGCAGCTTAACAGGGTTTTTTCCCCCCCGACAAGAGACCCAGTACTTC	CASSLTGFFPPRQETQYF
TRBV7-3	TRBJ1-1	-	-	TGTGCCAGCAGCTCGCAGGGTGACACTGAAGCTTTCTTT	CASSSQGDTEAFF
TRBV5-6	TRBJ2-1	TRBD2	-	TGTGCCAGCAGCTTGGGACGGACTAGCGGGAGCTCCTACAATGAGCAGTTCTTC	CASSLGRTSGSSYNEQFF
TRBV2	TRBJ2-2	TRBD2	-	TGTGCCAGCAGGACCCCCCTAGCGGGTCTCGCGAACACCGGGGAGCTGTTTTTT	CASRTPLAGLANTGELFF
TRBV19	TRBJ2-7	-	few	TGTGCCAGTAGTTGGAGGTCTTCCTACGAGCAGTACTTC	CASSWRSSYEQYF
TRBV29-1	TRBJ2-7	-	-	TGCAGCGTTTTATCCGGGGAGACCTACGAGCAGTACTTC	CSVLSGETYEQYF
TRBV29-1	TRBJ2-3	-	-	TGCAGCGTTGAAGATACCGTGTTGGGGGGAGCCACGCAGTATTTT	CSVEDTVLGGATQYF
TRBV13	TRBJ1-1	-	-	TGTGCCAGCAGCTGGGACTCCCTCGGTAAAGCTTTCTTT	CASSWDSLGKAFF
TRBV19	TRBJ1-5	TRBD1	-	TGTGCCAGTAGTCTAACCGCCGGGACAGGGGGCTGGCAGCCCCAGCATTTT	CASSLTAGTGGWQPQHF
TRBV28	TRBJ1-2	TRBD1	-	TGTGCCAGCATCTTAAGCGGGACAGCCTATGGCTACACCTTC	CASILSGTAYGYTF